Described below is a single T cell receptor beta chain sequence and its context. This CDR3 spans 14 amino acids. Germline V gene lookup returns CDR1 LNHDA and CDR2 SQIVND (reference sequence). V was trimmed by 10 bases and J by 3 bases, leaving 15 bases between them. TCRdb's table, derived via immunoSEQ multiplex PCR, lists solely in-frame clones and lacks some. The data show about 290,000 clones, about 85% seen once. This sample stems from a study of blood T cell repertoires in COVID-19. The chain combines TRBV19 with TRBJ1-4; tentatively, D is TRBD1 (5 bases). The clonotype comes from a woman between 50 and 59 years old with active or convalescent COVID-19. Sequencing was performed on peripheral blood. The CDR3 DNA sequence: TGTGCCACCAATAGCGGGGGGGCTAATGAAAAACTGTTTTTT. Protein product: CATNSGGANEKLFF.